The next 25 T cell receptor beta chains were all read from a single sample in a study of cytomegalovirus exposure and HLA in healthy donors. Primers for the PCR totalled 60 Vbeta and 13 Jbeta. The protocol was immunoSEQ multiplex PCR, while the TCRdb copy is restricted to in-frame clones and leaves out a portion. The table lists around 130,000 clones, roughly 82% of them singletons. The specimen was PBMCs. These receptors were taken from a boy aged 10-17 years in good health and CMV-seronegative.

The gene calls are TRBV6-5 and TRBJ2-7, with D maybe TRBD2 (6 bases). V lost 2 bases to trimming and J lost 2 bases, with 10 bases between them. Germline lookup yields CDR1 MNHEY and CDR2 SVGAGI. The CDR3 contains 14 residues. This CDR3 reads CASSYQGGPYEQYF. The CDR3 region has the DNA TGTGCCAGCAGTTACCAGGGAGGTCCCTACGAGCAGTACTTC.

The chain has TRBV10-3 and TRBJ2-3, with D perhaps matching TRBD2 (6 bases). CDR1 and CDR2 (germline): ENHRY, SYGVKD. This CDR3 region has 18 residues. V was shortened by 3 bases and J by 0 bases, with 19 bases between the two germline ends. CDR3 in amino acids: CAISETLGRPSSTDTQYF. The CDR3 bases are TGTGCCATCAGTGAAACTCTCGGGAGACCTTCTAGCACAGATACGCAGTATTTT.

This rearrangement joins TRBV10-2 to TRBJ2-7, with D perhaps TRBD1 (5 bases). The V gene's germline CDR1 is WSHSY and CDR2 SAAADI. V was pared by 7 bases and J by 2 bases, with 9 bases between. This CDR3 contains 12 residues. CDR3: CASKDNAYEQYF. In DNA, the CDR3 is TGCGCCAGCAAGGACAACGCCTACGAGCAGTACTTC.

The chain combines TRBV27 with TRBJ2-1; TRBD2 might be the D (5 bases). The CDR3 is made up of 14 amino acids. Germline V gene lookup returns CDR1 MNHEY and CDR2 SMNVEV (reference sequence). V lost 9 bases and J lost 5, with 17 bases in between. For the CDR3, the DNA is TGTGCCAGTTGGGTGGGAGAGTTTAACAATGAGCAGTTCTTC. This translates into CASWVGEFNNEQFF.

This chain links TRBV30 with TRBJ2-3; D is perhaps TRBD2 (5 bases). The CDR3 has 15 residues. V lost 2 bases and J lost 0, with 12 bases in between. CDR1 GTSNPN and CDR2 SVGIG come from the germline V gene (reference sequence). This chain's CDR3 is CAWSREPTSTDTQYF. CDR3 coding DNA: TGTGCCTGGAGTCGGGAACCTACTAGCACAGATACGCAGTATTTT. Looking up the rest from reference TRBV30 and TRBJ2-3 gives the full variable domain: SQTIHQWPATLVQPVGSPLSLECTVEGTSNPNLYWYRQAAGRGLQLLFYSVGIGQISSEVPQNLSASRPQDRQFILSSKKLLLSDSGFYLCAWSREPTSTDTQYFGPGTRLTVL.

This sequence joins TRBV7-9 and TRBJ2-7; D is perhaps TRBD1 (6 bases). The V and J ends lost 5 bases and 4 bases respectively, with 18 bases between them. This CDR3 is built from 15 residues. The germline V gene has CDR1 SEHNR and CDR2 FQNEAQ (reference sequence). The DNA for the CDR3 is TGTGCCAGCAGCCAAGGACAGTCGGTGTTGTACGAGCAGTACTTC. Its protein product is CASSQGQSVLYEQYF.

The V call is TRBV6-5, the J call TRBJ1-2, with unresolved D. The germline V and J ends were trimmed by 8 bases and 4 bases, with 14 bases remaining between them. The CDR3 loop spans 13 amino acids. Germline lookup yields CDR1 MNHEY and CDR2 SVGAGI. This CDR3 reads CASAPPGSYGYTF. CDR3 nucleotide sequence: TGTGCCAGCGCCCCGCCAGGCTCCTATGGCTACACCTTC.

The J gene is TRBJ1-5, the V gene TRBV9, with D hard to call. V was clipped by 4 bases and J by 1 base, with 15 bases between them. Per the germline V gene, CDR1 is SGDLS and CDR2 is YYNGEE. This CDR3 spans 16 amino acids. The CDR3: CASSLGGPGSNQPQHF. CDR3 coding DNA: TGTGCCAGCAGCCTTGGCGGTCCTGGGAGCAATCAGCCCCAGCATTTT.

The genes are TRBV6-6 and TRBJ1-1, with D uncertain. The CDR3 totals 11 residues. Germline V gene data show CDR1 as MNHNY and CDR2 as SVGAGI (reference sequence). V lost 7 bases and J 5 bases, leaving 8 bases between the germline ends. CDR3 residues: CASTTTTEAFF. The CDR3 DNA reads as TGTGCCAGCACCACCACAACTGAAGCTTTCTTT.

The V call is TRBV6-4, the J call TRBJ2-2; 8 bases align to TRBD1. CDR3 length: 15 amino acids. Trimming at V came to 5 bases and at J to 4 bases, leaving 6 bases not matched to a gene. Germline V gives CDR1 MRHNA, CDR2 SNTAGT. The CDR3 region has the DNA TGTGCCAGCAGTCCAGGACAGGGAGGCACCGGGGAGCTGTTTTTT. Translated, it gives CASSPGQGGTGELFF.

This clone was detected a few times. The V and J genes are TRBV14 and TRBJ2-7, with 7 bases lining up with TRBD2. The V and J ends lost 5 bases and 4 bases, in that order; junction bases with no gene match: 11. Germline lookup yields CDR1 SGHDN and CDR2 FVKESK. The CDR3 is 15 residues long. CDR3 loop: CASSTTRGDRYEQYF. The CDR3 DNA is TGTGCCAGCAGCACGACACGGGGGGACCGGTACGAGCAGTACTTC.

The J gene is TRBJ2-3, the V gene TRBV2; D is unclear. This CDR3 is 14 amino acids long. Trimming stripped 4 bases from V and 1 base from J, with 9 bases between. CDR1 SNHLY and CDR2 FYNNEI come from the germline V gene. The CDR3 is CASSVLAGTDTQYF. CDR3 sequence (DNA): TGTGCCAGCAGTGTTCTGGCGGGCACAGATACGCAGTATTTT.

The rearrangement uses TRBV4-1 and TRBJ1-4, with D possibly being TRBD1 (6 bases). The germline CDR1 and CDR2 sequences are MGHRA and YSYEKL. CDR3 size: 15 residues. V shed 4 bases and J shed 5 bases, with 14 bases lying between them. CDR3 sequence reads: CASSRNDRKNEKLFF. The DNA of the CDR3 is TGCGCCAGCAGCCGGAACGACAGGAAGAATGAAAAACTGTTTTTT.

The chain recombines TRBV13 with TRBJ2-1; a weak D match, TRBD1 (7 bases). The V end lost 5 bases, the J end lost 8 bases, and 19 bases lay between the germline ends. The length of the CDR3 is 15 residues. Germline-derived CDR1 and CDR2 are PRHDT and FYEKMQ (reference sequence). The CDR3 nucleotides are TGTGCCAGCAGCAAAAACAGGGGAGGTCTCGATGAGCAGTTCTTC. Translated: CASSKNRGGLDEQFF.

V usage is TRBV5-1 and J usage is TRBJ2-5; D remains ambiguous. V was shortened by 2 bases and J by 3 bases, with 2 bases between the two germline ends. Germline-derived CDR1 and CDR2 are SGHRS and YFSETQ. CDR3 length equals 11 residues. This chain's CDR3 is CASSFEETQYF. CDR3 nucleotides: TGCGCCAGCAGCTTCGAAGAGACCCAGTACTTC. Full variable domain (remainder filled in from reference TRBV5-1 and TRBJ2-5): KAGVTQTPRYLIKTRGQQVTLSCSPISGHRSVSWYQQTPGQGLQFLFEYFSETQRNKGNFPGRFSGRQFSNSRSEMNVSTLELGDSALYLCASSFEETQYFGPGTRLLVL.

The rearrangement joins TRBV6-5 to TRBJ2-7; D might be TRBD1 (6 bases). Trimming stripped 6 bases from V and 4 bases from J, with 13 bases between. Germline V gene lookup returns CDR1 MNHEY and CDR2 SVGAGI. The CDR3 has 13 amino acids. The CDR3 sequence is CASSQGWTYEQYF. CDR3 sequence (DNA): TGTGCCAGCAGCCAGGGGTGGACTTACGAGCAGTACTTC.

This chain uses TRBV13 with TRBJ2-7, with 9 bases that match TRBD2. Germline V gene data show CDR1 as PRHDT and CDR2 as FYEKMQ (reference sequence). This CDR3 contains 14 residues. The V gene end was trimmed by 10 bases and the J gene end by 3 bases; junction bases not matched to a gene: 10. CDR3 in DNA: TGTGCCACCAACGGGGCGGGAGGGTTCTACGAGCAGTACTTC. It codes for CATNGAGGFYEQYF. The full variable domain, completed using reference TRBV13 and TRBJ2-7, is AAGVIQSPRHLIKEKRETATLKCYPIPRHDTVYWYQQGPGQDPQFLISFYEKMQSDKGSIPDRFSAQQFSDYHSELNMSSLELGDSALYFCATNGAGGFYEQYFGPGTRLTVT.

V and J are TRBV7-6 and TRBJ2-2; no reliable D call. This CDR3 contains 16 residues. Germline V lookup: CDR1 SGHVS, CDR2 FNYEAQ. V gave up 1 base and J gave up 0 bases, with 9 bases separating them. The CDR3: CASSLGGGSNTGELFF. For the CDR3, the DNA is TGTGCCAGCAGCTTAGGCGGCGGTTCGAACACCGGGGAGCTGTTTTTT.

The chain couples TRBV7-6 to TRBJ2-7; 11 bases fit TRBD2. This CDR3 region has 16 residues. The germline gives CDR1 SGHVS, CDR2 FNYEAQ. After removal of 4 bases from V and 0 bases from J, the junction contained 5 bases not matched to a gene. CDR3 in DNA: TGTGCCAGCAGCTCCGGACTAGCGGGCAGCTCCTACGAGCAGTACTTC. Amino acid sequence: CASSSGLAGSSYEQYF.

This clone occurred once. CDR3 sequence: CSVVEAGRNTIHEQYF. The CDR3 bases are TGCAGCGTTGTAGAAGCGGGGCGGAATACCATCCACGAGCAGTACTTC. The chain is built from TRBV29-1 and TRBJ2-7; TRBD2 matches at 7 bases. The CDR3 sequence is 16 residues long. V lost 4 bases to trimming and J lost 5 bases; unmatched junction nucleotides: 17. The germline V gene has CDR1 SQVTM and CDR2 ANQGSEA.

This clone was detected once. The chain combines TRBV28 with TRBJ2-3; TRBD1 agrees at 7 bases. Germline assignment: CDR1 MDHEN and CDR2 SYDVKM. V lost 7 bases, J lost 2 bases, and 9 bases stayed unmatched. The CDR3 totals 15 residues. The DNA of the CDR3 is TGTGCCAGCACCTTGCCGGGACAGACCACAGATACGCAGTATTTT. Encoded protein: CASTLPGQTTDTQYF.

The CDR3 bases are TGTGCCAGCAGCACAGGGACAGTTGGAAACACCATATATTTT. This encodes CASSTGTVGNTIYF. This chain joins TRBV7-9 and TRBJ1-3; 7 bases line up with TRBD1. The V and J ends lost 5 bases and 3 bases, in that order; junction bases with no gene match: 4. This CDR3 is built from 14 residues. CDR1 is SEHNR, CDR2 FQNEAQ, per germline (reference sequence). Combining the CDR3 with reference TRBV7-9 and TRBJ1-3 gives the whole variable domain DTGVSQNPRHKITKRGQNVTFRCDPISEHNRLYWYRQTLGQGPEFLTYFQNEAQLEKSRLLSDRFSAERPKGSFSTLEIQRTEQGDSAMYLCASSTGTVGNTIYFGEGSWLTVV.

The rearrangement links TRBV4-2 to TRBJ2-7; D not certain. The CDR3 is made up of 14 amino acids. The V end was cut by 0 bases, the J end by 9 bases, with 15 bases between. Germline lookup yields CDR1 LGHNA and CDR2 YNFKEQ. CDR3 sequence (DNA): TGTGCCAGCAGCCAAGAGCCGTCGGTCCCCGGGCAGTACTTC. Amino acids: CASSQEPSVPGQYF.

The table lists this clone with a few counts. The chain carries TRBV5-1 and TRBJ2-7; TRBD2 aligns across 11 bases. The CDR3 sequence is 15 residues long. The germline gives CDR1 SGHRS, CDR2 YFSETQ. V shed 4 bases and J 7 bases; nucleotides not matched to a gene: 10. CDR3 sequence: CASSLGLAASWEQYF. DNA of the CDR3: TGCGCCAGCAGCCTGGGACTAGCGGCTTCCTGGGAGCAGTACTTC.

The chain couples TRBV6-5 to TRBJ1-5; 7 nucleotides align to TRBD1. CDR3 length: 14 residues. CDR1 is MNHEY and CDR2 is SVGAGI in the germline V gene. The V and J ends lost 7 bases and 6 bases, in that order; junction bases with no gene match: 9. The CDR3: CASTPNRGGQPQHF. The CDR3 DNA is TGTGCCAGCACCCCAAACAGGGGCGGTCAGCCCCAGCATTTT.